Listed below are T cell receptor beta chains from one sample, sequenced in a study of T cells in tuberculosis. Data came from immunoSEQ multiplex PCR; TCRdb stores just in-frame clones and leaves some out. Of roughly 30,000 clones listed, approximately 91% are singletons. The sequenced material came from PBMCs. These TCRs come from a donor aged 10 to 29 with latent tuberculosis or without tuberculosis infection. The CDR3 runs from the conserved cysteine through the conserved F or W. Each record gives: J gene, V gene, clone size, D gene, CDR3 protein, CDR3 DNA. D genes are given only for firm matches. Not every row has a clone size; where given, it reads once, few, many or a size class.

TRBJ2-7 TRBV28 . TRBD1 CASTYGTGGYEQYF TGTGCCAGCACGTATGGGACAGGGGGATACGAGCAGTACTTC
TRBJ1-4 TRBV4-1 . TRBD1 CASSQERDRVNEKLFF TGCGCCAGCAGCCAAGAAAGGGACAGGGTTAATGAAAAACTGTTTTTT
TRBJ1-6 TRBV25-1 . . CASSEWGRVDNSPLHF TGTGCCAGCAGTGAATGGGGCAGGGTAGATAATTCACCCCTCCACTTT
TRBJ2-7 TRBV27 . TRBD1 CASSPGQAVYEQYF TGTGCCAGCAGTCCCGGACAGGCCGTCTACGAGCAGTACTTC
TRBJ2-7 TRBV18 . . CASSRFVGPTYEQYF TGTGCCAGCTCACGGTTCGTTGGCCCCACCTACGAGCAGTACTTC
TRBJ2-2 TRBV7-2 . TRBD2 CASSTRTSGYFNTGELFF TGTGCCAGCAGCACCCGGACTAGCGGGTACTTCAACACCGGGGAGCTGTTTTTT
TRBJ2-1 TRBV5-1 . . CASRQGEGGAYNEQFF TGCGCCAGCCGACAGGGCGAGGGAGGCGCCTACAATGAGCAGTTCTTC
TRBJ2-2 TRBV5-1 . . CASSWTGGTGELFF TGCGCCAGCAGTTGGACCGGAGGGACCGGGGAGCTGTTTTTT
TRBJ1-3 TRBV5-6 . . CASSLTGPPGNTIYF TGTGCCAGCAGCTTAACAGGCCCCCCTGGAAACACCATATATTTT
TRBJ2-3 TRBV2 . . CASSGFYYSNPTQYF TGTGCCAGCAGCGGATTTTATTACAGCAACCCTACGCAGTATTTT
TRBJ2-3 TRBV7-3 . . CASSLISADTQYF TGTGCCAGCAGCTTAATCTCGGCAGATACGCAGTATTTT
TRBJ1-2 TRBV4-2 few . CASSQARDYGYTF TGTGCCAGCAGCCAAGCCCGGGACTATGGCTACACCTTC
TRBJ1-4 TRBV6-6 . . CASSRRGELFF TGTGCCAGCAGTCGCAGGGGTGAACTGTTTTTT
TRBJ2-4 TRBV9 . . CASSVEARPLAKNIQYF TGTGCCAGCAGCGTAGAGGCCAGGCCACTAGCCAAAAACATTCAGTACTTC
TRBJ2-3 TRBV15 . TRBD2 CATSRSGTRTDTQYF TGTGCCACCAGCAGAAGCGGGACCCGCACAGATACGCAGTATTTT
TRBJ1-4 TRBV4-2 few . CASSQGGQGFEKLFF TGTGCCAGCAGCCAAGGGGGCCAGGGTTTTGAAAAACTGTTTTTT
TRBJ2-5 TRBV7-9 . . CASRSTGFQETQYF TGTGCCAGCAGGTCCACAGGCTTTCAAGAGACCCAGTACTTC
TRBJ2-5 TRBV2 . TRBD1 CASSIDRVGEETQYF TGTGCCAGCAGTATAGACAGGGTAGGGGAAGAGACCCAGTACTTC
TRBJ2-7 TRBV7-6 few TRBD1 CASSPQDRGSEQYF TGTGCCAGCAGCCCCCAGGACAGGGGGTCCGAGCAGTACTTC
TRBJ2-3 TRBV9 few TRBD2 CASSGVSGGGTQYF TGTGCCAGCAGTGGGGTTTCGGGAGGGGGTACGCAGTATTTT
TRBJ2-3 TRBV11-2 . TRBD1 CASSLDRAADTQYF TGTGCCAGCAGCCTCGACAGGGCGGCAGATACGCAGTATTTT
TRBJ2-7 TRBV5-6 . . CASSYGQGHYEQYF TGTGCCAGCAGCTATGGGCAGGGACACTACGAGCAGTACTTC
TRBJ1-1 TRBV18 . TRBD1 CASSLTGVSTEAFF TGTGCCAGCTCACTCACAGGGGTGAGCACTGAAGCTTTCTTT
TRBJ1-2 TRBV9 . . CASSEGGPNYGYTF TGTGCCAGCAGCGAGGGCGGGCCCAACTATGGCTACACCTTC
TRBJ1-6 TRBV2 . TRBD1 CARGDDRVNSPLHF TGTGCCAGAGGGGACGACAGGGTAAATTCACCCCTCCACTTT
TRBJ2-1 TRBV28 . . CASSSPSLVFYNEQFF TGTGCCAGCAGTTCCCCTAGTCTAGTCTTCTACAATGAGCAGTTCTTC
TRBJ2-7 TRBV18 . . CASSRRKAGSTTYEQYF TGTGCCAGCTCCCGGAGGAAGGCGGGGAGTACAACCTACGAGCAGTACTTC
TRBJ1-1 TRBV30 . TRBD1 CACRPGQGSAFF TGTGCCTGTCGACCGGGACAGGGTAGTGCTTTCTTT
TRBJ2-7 TRBV19 . . CASSITSGFYEQYF TGTGCCAGTAGTATCACCAGCGGTTTCTACGAGCAGTACTTC
TRBJ2-3 TRBV10-3 once TRBD2 CAISGPGGRTDTQYF TGTGCCATCAGTGGACCGGGAGGGCGCACAGATACGCAGTATTTT
TRBJ2-1 TRBV10-1 . . CASSVTHGDEQFF TGCGCCAGCAGTGTGACACACGGGGATGAGCAGTTCTTC
TRBJ1-2 TRBV5-6 . . CASSFRPAGLIVSHYGYTF TGTGCCAGCAGCTTTCGCCCGGCGGGGTTGATTGTATCGCACTATGGCTACACCTTC
TRBJ2-1 TRBV7-6 . TRBD1 CASIPRWTGGRSSYNEQFF TGTGCCAGCATCCCTAGGTGGACAGGAGGTAGGAGTTCCTACAATGAGCAGTTCTTC
TRBJ2-7 TRBV6-6 . . CASSYLIGAYEQYF TGTGCCAGCAGTTACTTGATAGGGGCCTACGAGCAGTACTTC
TRBJ2-7 TRBV10-2 . TRBD2 CASSGLAGSYEQYF TGCGCCAGCAGTGGACTAGCGGGATCCTACGAGCAGTACTTC
TRBJ2-5 TRBV7-2 . . CASSLARDLVETQYF TGTGCCAGCAGCTTAGCGCGCGACTTGGTCGAGACCCAGTACTTC
TRBJ1-2 TRBV7-9 once . CATPGRGVKGYTF TGTGCCACCCCAGGTCGGGGGGTCAAAGGCTACACCTTC
TRBJ2-7 TRBV6-8 . TRBD1 CASPGQSLYEQYF TGTGCCAGCCCGGGACAGTCGCTCTACGAGCAGTACTTC
TRBJ2-7 TRBV6-1 . TRBD2 CASAGREGYEQYF TGTGCCAGCGCAGGGCGGGAGGGCTACGAGCAGTACTTC
TRBJ1-1 TRBV29-1 . TRBD1 CTAQGGLMNTEAFF TGCACCGCCCAGGGGGGCCTTATGAACACTGAAGCTTTCTTT
TRBJ1-1 TRBV29-1 once TRBD1 CSVEDPETGESTEAFF TGCAGCGTTGAAGATCCCGAGACAGGGGAGTCCACTGAAGCTTTCTTT
TRBJ2-4 TRBV18 . TRBD1 CASSPADRETKNIQYF TGTGCCAGCTCACCGGCGGACAGGGAGACCAAAAACATTCAGTACTTC
TRBJ2-3 TRBV9 . TRBD2 CASNLGGVHTDTQYF TGTGCCAGCAACCTCGGGGGGGTTCACACAGATACGCAGTATTTT
TRBJ2-3 TRBV4-3 . TRBD2 CASSQGRGGGADTQYF TGCGCCAGCAGCCAAGGGCGGGGGGGCGGAGCAGATACGCAGTATTTT
TRBJ2-7 TRBV7-2 . TRBD1 CASSLAGTGGYYEQYF TGTGCCAGCAGCTTAGCGGGGACAGGGGGCTATTACGAGCAGTACTTC
TRBJ2-7 TRBV27 . TRBD2 CASSSPGLLFYEQYF TGTGCCAGCAGTTCGCCGGGACTACTTTTCTACGAGCAGTACTTC
TRBJ2-3 TRBV4-2 . . CASSQEPAGSTDTQYF TGTGCCAGCAGCCAAGAACCGGCGGGGAGCACAGATACGCAGTATTTT
TRBJ1-2 TRBV15 . . CATSRDQGYGYTF TGTGCCACCAGCAGAGATCAGGGCTATGGCTACACCTTC
TRBJ1-2 TRBV15 . . CATRGGLVHGYTF TGTGCCACCAGGGGGGGGCTCGTTCATGGCTACACCTTC
TRBJ2-7 TRBV19 once TRBD1 CASSIRTGTYEQYF TGTGCCAGTAGTATACGGACAGGAACCTACGAGCAGTACTTC
TRBJ2-1 TRBV27 . . CASSRDRKINNEQFF TGTGCCAGCAGTAGAGACAGGAAAATTAACAATGAGCAGTTCTTC